Below, one T cell receptor (beta chain) is given with its context. Its specificity is not known. The sample belongs to a study of OX40 agonist ivuxolimab in advanced cancers. Looking at the study overall: Patients received ivuxolimab, an agonistic anti-OX40 (CD134) antibody.

Study outcomes and limitations: With doses of 0.1 to 3.0 mg/kg, CD4+ and CD8+ blood T cells had undergone clonal expansion by week 6. Expanded clones were, on average, more numerous in CD8+ T cells than in CD4+.

Germline CDR1 MNHNS, CDR2 SASEGT. The CDR3 loop spans 15 amino acids. The V gene lost 6 bases and the J gene lost 4 bases, with 15 bases spanning the gap. The table came from immunoSEQ multiplex PCR; TCRdb's copy has only in-frame clones and leaves some out. Of tens of thousands of clones in the sample, 85% to 90% were seen once. Material: CD4+ or CD8+ T cells sorted from blood, obtained in a trial of the OX40 agonist ivuxolimab. The chain joins TRBV6-1 to TRBJ2-2, with TRBD1 as a possible D gene (8 bases). This sequence was found in an adult with an advanced solid tumor such as melanoma, head and neck, liver or kidney cancer. The CDR3 spells CASRQGGAPTGELFF. The DNA of the CDR3 is TGTGCCAGCAGACAGGGGGGGGCCCCCACCGGGGAGCTGTTTTTT.